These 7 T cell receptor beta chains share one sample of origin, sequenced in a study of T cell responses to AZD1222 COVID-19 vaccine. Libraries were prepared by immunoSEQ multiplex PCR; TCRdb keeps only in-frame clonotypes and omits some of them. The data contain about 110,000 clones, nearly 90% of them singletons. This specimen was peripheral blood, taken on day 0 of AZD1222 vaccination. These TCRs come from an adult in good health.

The CDR3 DNA is TGTGCCAGCAGCCGCCTGACTAGCGGGGAAGACAATGAGCAGTTCTTC. It is translated as CASSRLTSGEDNEQFF. The J gene is TRBJ2-1, the V gene TRBV3-1 (or the pseudogene TRBV3-2); 11 bases are a match to TRBD2. V lost 4 bases and J lost 5; bases outside the gene matches: 7. There are 16 residues in the CDR3. CDR1 and CDR2 from the germline V gene are LGHDT and YNNKEL (reference sequence).

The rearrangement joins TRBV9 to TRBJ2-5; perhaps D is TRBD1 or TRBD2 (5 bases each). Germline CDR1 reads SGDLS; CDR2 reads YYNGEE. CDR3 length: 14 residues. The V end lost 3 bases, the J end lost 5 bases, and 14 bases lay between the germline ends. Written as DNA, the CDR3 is TGTGCCAGCAGCGAGATCGGGACGGGGGAGACCCAGTACTTC. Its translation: CASSEIGTGETQYF.

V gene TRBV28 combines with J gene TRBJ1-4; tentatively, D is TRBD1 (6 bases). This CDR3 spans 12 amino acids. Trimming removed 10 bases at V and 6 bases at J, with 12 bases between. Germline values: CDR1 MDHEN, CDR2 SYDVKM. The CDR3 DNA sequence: TGTGCCACCGACAGGAATGATGAAAAACTGTTTTTT. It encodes CATDRNDEKLFF.

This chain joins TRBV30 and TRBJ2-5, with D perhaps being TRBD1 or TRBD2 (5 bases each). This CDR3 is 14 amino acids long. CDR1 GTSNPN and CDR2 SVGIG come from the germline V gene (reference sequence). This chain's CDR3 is CAAERGTAQETQYF. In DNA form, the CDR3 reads TGTGCGGCCGAGAGGGGCACGGCCCAAGAGACCCAGTACTTC.

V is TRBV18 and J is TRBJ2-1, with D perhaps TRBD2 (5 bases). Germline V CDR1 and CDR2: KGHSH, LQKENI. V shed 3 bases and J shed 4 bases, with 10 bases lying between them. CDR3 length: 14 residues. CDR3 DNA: TGTGCCAGCTCACCTAGTCCGGGATACAATGAGCAGTTCTTC. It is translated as CASSPSPGYNEQFF.

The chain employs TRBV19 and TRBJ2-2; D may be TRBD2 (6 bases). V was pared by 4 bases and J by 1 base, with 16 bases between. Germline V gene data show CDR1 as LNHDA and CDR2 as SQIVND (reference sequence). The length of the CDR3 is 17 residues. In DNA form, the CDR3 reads TGTGCCAGTAGTAGCCCCACGGCGGGGCGGAACACCGGGGAGCTGTTTTTT. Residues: CASSSPTAGRNTGELFF.

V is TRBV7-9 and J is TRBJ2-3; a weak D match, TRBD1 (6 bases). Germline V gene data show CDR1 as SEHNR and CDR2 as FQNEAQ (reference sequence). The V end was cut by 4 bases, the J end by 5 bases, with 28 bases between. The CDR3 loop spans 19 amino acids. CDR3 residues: CASSSPPGHLTLRGDTQYF. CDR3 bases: TGTGCCAGCAGCTCGCCCCCGGGACACCTAACGTTAAGAGGAGATACGCAGTATTTT.